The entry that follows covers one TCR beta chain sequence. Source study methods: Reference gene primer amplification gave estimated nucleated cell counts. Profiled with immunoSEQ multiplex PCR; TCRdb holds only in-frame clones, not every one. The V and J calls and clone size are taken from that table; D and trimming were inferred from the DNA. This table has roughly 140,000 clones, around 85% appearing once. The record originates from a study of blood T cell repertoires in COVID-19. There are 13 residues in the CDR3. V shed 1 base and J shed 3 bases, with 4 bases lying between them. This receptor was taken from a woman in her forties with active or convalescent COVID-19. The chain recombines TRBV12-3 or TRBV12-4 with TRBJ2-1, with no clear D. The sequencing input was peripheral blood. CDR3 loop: CASSLGNYNEQFF. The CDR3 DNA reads TGTGCCAGCAGTTTAGGTAACTACAATGAGCAGTTCTTC.